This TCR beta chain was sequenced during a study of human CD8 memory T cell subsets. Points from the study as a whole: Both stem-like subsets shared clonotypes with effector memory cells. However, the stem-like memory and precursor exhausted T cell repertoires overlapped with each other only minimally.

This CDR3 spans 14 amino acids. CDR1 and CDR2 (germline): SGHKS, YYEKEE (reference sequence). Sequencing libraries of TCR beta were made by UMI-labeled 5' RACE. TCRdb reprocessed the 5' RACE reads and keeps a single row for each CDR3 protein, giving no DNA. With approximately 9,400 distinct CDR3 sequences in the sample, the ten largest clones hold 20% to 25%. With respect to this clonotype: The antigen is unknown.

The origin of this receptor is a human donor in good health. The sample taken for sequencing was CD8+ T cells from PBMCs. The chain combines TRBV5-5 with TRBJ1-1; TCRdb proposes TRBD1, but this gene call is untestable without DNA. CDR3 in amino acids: CASSLGGQKTEAFF.